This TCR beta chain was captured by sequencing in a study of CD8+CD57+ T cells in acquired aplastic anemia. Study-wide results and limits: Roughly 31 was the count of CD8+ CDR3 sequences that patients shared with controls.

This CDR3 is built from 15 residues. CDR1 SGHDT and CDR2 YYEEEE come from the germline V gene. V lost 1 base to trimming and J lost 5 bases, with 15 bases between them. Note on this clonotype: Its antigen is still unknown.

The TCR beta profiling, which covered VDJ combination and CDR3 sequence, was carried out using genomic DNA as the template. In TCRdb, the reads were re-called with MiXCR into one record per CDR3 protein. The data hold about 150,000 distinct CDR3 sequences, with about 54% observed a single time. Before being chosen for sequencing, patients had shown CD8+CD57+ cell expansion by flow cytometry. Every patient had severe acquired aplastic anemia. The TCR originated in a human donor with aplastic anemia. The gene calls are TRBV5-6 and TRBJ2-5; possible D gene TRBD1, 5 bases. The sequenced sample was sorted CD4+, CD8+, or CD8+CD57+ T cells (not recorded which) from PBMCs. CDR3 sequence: CASSLKARVRETQYF. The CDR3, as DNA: TGTGCCAGCAGCTTGAAGGCCAGGGTGCGGGAGACCCAGTACTTC.